The rows below give T cell receptor beta chains drawn from one sample of a study of cytomegalovirus exposure and HLA in healthy donors. Profiled with immunoSEQ multiplex PCR; TCRdb holds only in-frame clones, not every one. The table includes some 120,000 clones, roughly 80% detected once. The sample was PBMCs. Every receptor here comes from a man between 18 and 29 years old in good health and CMV-seropositive. CDR3s include the opening cysteine and the closing phenylalanine or tryptophan. A D gene is named only where the DNA matches it firmly. The size field is filled for only some rows; it gives once, few, many or a size class.

once	-	TRBV13	TRBJ1-6	TGTGCCAGCAGCTTAACGCGTTACTCCTATAATTCACCCCTCCACTTT	CASSLTRYSYNSPLHF
-	TRBD1	TRBV11-2	TRBJ1-4	TGTGCCAGCAGCTTGACAGGGCCTAATGAAAAACTGTTTTTT	CASSLTGPNEKLFF
-	TRBD1	TRBV29-1	TRBJ2-2	TGCAGCGGGACAGGGGGAACGACCGGGGAGCTGTTTTTT	CSGTGGTTGELFF
-	TRBD1	TRBV7-2	TRBJ1-2	TGTGCCAGCAGCTTAAGGGCACAGGGGACCTATGGCTACACCTTC	CASSLRAQGTYGYTF
-	TRBD1	TRBV7-8	TRBJ2-7	TGTGCCAGCAGCTTAGGGTCTGGGGACAGGATGGAATACGAGCAGTACTTC	CASSLGSGDRMEYEQYF
-	TRBD1	TRBV30	TRBJ2-5	TGTGCCCGGAGTAGGACAGGGAGAGAGACCCAGTACTTC	CARSRTGRETQYF
-	TRBD1	TRBV28	TRBJ2-3	TGTGCCAGCAGTTTACCGACAGGGGCCGGAAGGGATACGCAGTATTTT	CASSLPTGAGRDTQYF
few	TRBD2	TRBV13	TRBJ2-1	TGTGCCAGCACCCCGGGGAGGGACTACAATGAGCAGTTCTTC	CASTPGRDYNEQFF
-	-	TRBV14	TRBJ1-1	TGTGCCAGCAGCCAAGGAGGCAGGGCCACTGAAGCTTTCTTT	CASSQGGRATEAFF
few	-	TRBV7-9	TRBJ1-3	TGTGCCAGCAGCTTAGTGGGGGAGGACACCATATATTTT	CASSLVGEDTIYF
-	-	TRBV28	TRBJ2-7	TGTGCCAGCATCCTAAGGGGGGGTTCCGGCTACGAGCAGTACTTC	CASILRGGSGYEQYF
-	TRBD1	TRBV9	TRBJ2-5	TGTGCCAGCACCCACTCCGGGACAGCAAAAGAGACCCAGTACTTC	CASTHSGTAKETQYF
-	TRBD2	TRBV2	TRBJ2-5	TGTGCCAGCAGTGTTAGCGGGGGGGCCGCAGAGACCCAGTACTTC	CASSVSGGAAETQYF
-	-	TRBV7-9	TRBJ1-5	TGTTCCAGCAGCTTCGGAGGACAGCCCCAGCATTTT	CSSSFGGQPQHF
once	-	TRBV7-6	TRBJ1-2	TGTGCCAGCAGCTTCGGGGCGGGAGACCTCGATGGCTACACCTTC	CASSFGAGDLDGYTF
-	-	TRBV4-1	TRBJ1-2	TGCGCCAGCAGCCTCTCGCCCCAGATCACAGATTATGGCTACACCTTC	CASSLSPQITDYGYTF
-	-	TRBV5-1	TRBJ1-4	TGCGCCAGCAGCTTGGAACTTGGTGCTAATGAAAAACTGTTTTTT	CASSLELGANEKLFF